What follows are 25 T cell receptor beta chains derived from one specimen sequenced in a study of cytomegalovirus exposure and HLA in healthy donors. The primer mix had 60 Vbeta and 13 Jbeta primers. Method: immunoSEQ multiplex PCR; TCRdb's copy keeps in-frame clones and lacks some. Among around 100,000 clones listed, roughly 80% were seen once. The sample comprised PBMCs. These TCRs come from a man younger than 45 in good health and CMV-seropositive.

This rearrangement joins TRBV27 to TRBJ2-3; weak D call: TRBD2 (6 bases). Germline CDR1 MNHEY, CDR2 SMNVEV (reference sequence). The CDR3 is 17 amino acids. The germline V and J ends were trimmed by 6 bases and 4 bases, with 23 bases remaining between them. The CDR3 coding sequence is TGTGCCAGCAGGGAGACCATACTAGCTATACGCCCAGATACGCAGTATTTT. Residues: CASRETILAIRPDTQYF.

The gene calls are TRBV2 and TRBJ2-7, with D possibly matching TRBD1 (7 bases). Germline V CDR1 and CDR2: SNHLY, FYNNEI. Between the trimmed V and J ends, which lost 4 bases and 6 bases, there was a span of 16 bases. The CDR3 length is 14 residues. The CDR3 sequence: CASSGPGGYLEQYF. In DNA, the CDR3 is TGTGCCAGCAGTGGCCCAGGGGGGTACCTCGAGCAGTACTTC.

The chain is built from TRBV5-8 and TRBJ2-5; 14 bases fit TRBD2. Germline lookup yields CDR1 SGHTS and CDR2 YDEGEE. This CDR3 spans 15 amino acids. Unmatched junction bases numbered 2, after V lost 2 bases and J lost 5 bases. Written as DNA, the CDR3 is TGTGCCAGCAGCTTAGGGACTAGCGGGAGTGAGACCCAGTACTTC. Translated: CASSLGTSGSETQYF.

This chain links TRBV4-1 with TRBJ2-6, with D possibly being TRBD2 (6 bases). Deletions cut 4 bases from V and 0 bases from J, with 13 bases between. CDR1 MGHRA and CDR2 YSYEKL come from the germline V gene. This CDR3 is built from 17 residues. Here the CDR3 reads CASSPGLLSSGANVLTF. CDR3 DNA sequence: TGCGCCAGCAGCCCGGGACTGCTAAGCTCTGGGGCCAACGTCCTGACTTTC.

V is TRBV29-1 and J is TRBJ1-2, with 8 bases lining up with TRBD1. V lost 7 bases, J lost 7 bases, and 8 bases stayed unmatched. The CDR3 totals 12 residues. CDR1 SQVTM and CDR2 ANQGSEA come from the germline V gene. In DNA, the CDR3 is TGCAGCGCCATGACAGGGGAGGTTGGCTACACCTTC. Residues: CSAMTGEVGYTF. Full variable domain (rest looked up from reference TRBV29-1 and TRBJ1-2): SAVISQKPSRDICQRGTSLTIQCQVDSQVTMMFWYRQQPGQSLTLIATANQGSEATYESGFVIDKFPISRPNLTFSTLTVSNMSPEDSSIYLCSAMTGEVGYTFGSGTRLTVV.

This clone was counted only a few times. The CDR3 region is CASSLTLAGVSGELFF. CDR3 DNA sequence: TGTGCCAGCAGCTTGACACTAGCGGGGGTTAGCGGGGAGCTGTTTTTT. J is TRBJ2-2 and V is TRBV7-6, with 11 bases lining up with TRBD2. The germline V gene encodes CDR1 SGHVS and CDR2 FNYEAQ. The CDR3 runs 16 residues. With V trimmed by 3 bases and J by 7 bases, 7 bases remained unmatched. The whole variable domain, filled in from reference TRBV7-6 and TRBJ2-2, reads GAGVSQSPRYKVTKRGQDVALRCDPISGHVSLYWYRQALGQGPEFLTYFNYEAQQDKSGLPNDRFSAERPEGSISTLTIQRTEQRDSAMYRCASSLTLAGVSGELFFGEGSRLTVL.

This sequence joins TRBV28 and TRBJ1-1, with TRBD1 matching 9 bases. J gave up 4 bases and V 6 bases, and 12 bases lay outside the gene matches. CDR3 length equals 16 residues. The V gene's germline CDR1 is MDHEN and CDR2 SYDVKM. The CDR3 is CASSYDRRQGGTEAFF. The CDR3 region has the DNA TGTGCCAGCAGCTACGACCGGAGACAGGGGGGCACTGAAGCTTTCTTT. The entire variable domain, with the rest obtained from reference TRBV28 and TRBJ1-1, is as follows: DVKVTQSSRYLVKRTGEKVFLECVQDMDHENMFWYRQDPGLGLRLIYFSYDVKMKEKGDIPEGYSVSREKKERFSLILESASTNQTSMYLCASSYDRRQGGTEAFFGQGTRLTVV.

The chain couples TRBV27 to TRBJ2-7; the D gene is possibly TRBD2 (5 bases). The CDR3 is made up of 14 amino acids. Germline V CDR1 and CDR2: MNHEY, SMNVEV (reference sequence). V was pared by 9 bases and J by 0 bases, with 15 bases between. CDR3 DNA: TGTGCCAGGTGGAGAGGGTTGAGCTCCTACGAGCAGTACGTC. This codes for CARWRGLSSYEQYV.

This chain links TRBV28 with TRBJ2-1; 8 bases line up with TRBD2. Losses at the gene ends were 5 bases for V and 3 bases for J; bases not matched to a gene: 6. Germline assignment: CDR1 MDHEN and CDR2 SYDVKM. The CDR3 runs to 15 residues. CDR3 amino acids: CASSPSGGNYNEQFF. In nucleotides, the CDR3 is TGTGCCAGCAGTCCTTCGGGAGGGAACTACAATGAGCAGTTCTTC.

The chain has TRBV6-1 and TRBJ1-5; no clear D gene. CDR1 MNHNS and CDR2 SASEGT come from the germline V gene. This CDR3 is built from 16 residues. Trimming removed 0 bases at V and 6 bases at J, with 15 bases between. CDR3 DNA sequence: TGTGCCAGCAGTGAAGCGGCAACCCGGGAGGGTCAGCCCCAGCATTTT. This sequence encodes CASSEAATREGQPQHF.

The chain couples TRBV30 to TRBJ2-5, with 11 bases lining up with TRBD1. The better agreement between TRBJ2-7 and the DNA end casts doubt on the J call. From germline, CDR1 is GTSNPN and CDR2 SVGIG (reference sequence). This CDR3 spans 17 amino acids. In nucleotides, the CDR3 is TGTGCCTGGTCAGGGGACAGGGGGGCGCGGTCGACCTACGAGCAGTACTTC. This encodes CAWSGDRGARSTYEQYF.

V is TRBV7-3 and J is TRBJ2-7, with a weak D call TRBD2 (7 bases). Germline CDR1 SGHTA, CDR2 FQGTGA. This CDR3 comprises 15 residues. V shed 1 base and J shed 3 bases, with 13 bases lying between them. The CDR3 sequence is CASSLKGGSNYEQYF. CDR3 sequence (DNA): TGTGCCAGCAGCTTAAAGGGGGGGAGTAACTACGAGCAGTACTTC. Complete variable domain (other parts from reference TRBV7-3 and TRBJ2-7): GAGVSQTPSNKVTEKGKYVELRCDPISGHTALYWYRQSLGQGPEFLIYFQGTGAADDSGLPNDRFFAVRPEGSVSTLKIQRTERGDSAVYLCASSLKGGSNYEQYFGPGTRLTVT.

This clone occurred a few times. The rearrangement joins TRBV19 to TRBJ2-3, with D uncertain. V shed 8 bases and J shed 1 base, with 4 bases lying between them. Germline values: CDR1 LNHDA, CDR2 SQIVND (reference sequence). This CDR3 is 11 amino acids long. CDR3 in DNA: TGTGCCAGTCGGGGCACAGATACGCAGTATTTT. Translating gives CASRGTDTQYF.

V usage is TRBV7-3 and J usage is TRBJ2-2; no clear D gene. Trimming shortened V by 5 bases and J by 1 base, and 8 bases separated the two germline ends. The CDR3 covers 14 residues. Germline-derived CDR1 and CDR2 are SGHTA and FQGTGA. The CDR3 DNA sequence: TGTGCCAGCAGCCCAACATTGAACACCGGGGAGCTGTTTTTT. It is translated as CASSPTLNTGELFF.

The gene calls are TRBV27 and TRBJ2-1; tentatively, D is TRBD2 (7 bases). The CDR3 totals 16 residues. V lost 5 bases and J lost 7, with 21 bases in between. Germline assignment: CDR1 MNHEY and CDR2 SMNVEV (reference sequence). The CDR3 region has the DNA TGTGCCAGCAGTCCAGGGGTCGCGGGGGTTGGGAATGAGCAGTTCTTC. Protein: CASSPGVAGVGNEQFF.

The V call is TRBV28, the J call TRBJ2-1, with 12 bases identical to TRBD2. The V segment lost 3 bases and the J segment 0 bases; nucleotides outside the gene matches: 3. Germline V gene data show CDR1 as MDHEN and CDR2 as SYDVKM. The CDR3 is 17 residues long. CDR3: CASSLTSGRGSYNEQFF. The CDR3 DNA follows: TGTGCCAGCAGTTTGACTAGCGGGAGAGGCTCCTACAATGAGCAGTTCTTC.

The chain recombines TRBV7-9 with TRBJ2-2; D unclear. Deletions cut 5 bases from V and 4 bases from J, with 14 bases between. In germline, CDR1 is SEHNR, CDR2 FQNEAQ (reference sequence). The CDR3 has 15 amino acids. The CDR3 coding sequence is TGTGCCAGCAGCCTACAGTCCCCTATCACCGGGGAGCTGTTTTTT. Amino acids: CASSLQSPITGELFF.

This chain links TRBV19 with TRBJ2-2; weak D call: TRBD2 (6 bases). The CDR3 is 19 amino acids. The V gene lost 4 bases and the J gene lost 4 bases, with 25 bases spanning the gap. Germline CDR1 LNHDA, CDR2 SQIVND (reference sequence). The CDR3 loop reads CASSSSTGLAGSITGELFF. Written as DNA, the CDR3 is TGTGCCAGTAGTAGTTCGACGGGGCTGGCGGGATCCATCACCGGGGAGCTGTTTTTT.

This clone was counted between two and nine times. The chain has TRBV7-3 and TRBJ1-1, with D possibly TRBD1 on 6 matching bases. Germline assignment: CDR1 SGHTA and CDR2 FQGTGA. The V end was cut by 5 bases, the J end by 3 bases, with 10 bases between. The CDR3 spans 13 residues. Written as DNA, the CDR3 is TGTGCCAGCAGCCCGGACAGATACACTGAAGCTTTCTTT. It specifies CASSPDRYTEAFF.

This chain joins TRBV5-7 and TRBJ1-1, with 10 positions matching TRBD1. TRBV5-7 qualifies as an ORF whose function is uncertain. The CDR3 runs 14 residues. V dropped 4 bases and J dropped 3; count of bases not matched to a gene: 3. The CDR3 DNA reads as TGTGCCAGCAGCGCGGACAGGGGGGACACTGAAGCTTTCTTT. Translated: CASSADRGDTEAFF.

J is TRBJ1-6 and V is TRBV7-6; 7 bases agree with TRBD1. CDR1 is SGHVS and CDR2 is FNYEAQ in the germline V gene. The V segment lost 2 bases and the J segment 4 bases; nucleotides outside the gene matches: 5. The CDR3 contains 16 residues. DNA for the CDR3: TGTGCCAGCAGCTTATCTACAGGGGATTATAATTCACCCCTCCACTTT. It codes for CASSLSTGDYNSPLHF.

The chain combines TRBV27 with TRBJ1-1, with TRBD1 as a possible D gene (5 bases). Germline V gives CDR1 MNHEY, CDR2 SMNVEV (reference sequence). CDR3 length equals 15 residues. Trimming took off 0 bases at V and 6 bases at J, with 14 bases between the two ends. The CDR3 loop is CASSLSTRGSAEAFF. CDR3 DNA sequence: TGTGCCAGCAGTTTATCGACCCGGGGGAGCGCTGAAGCTTTCTTT.

V and J are TRBV5-1 and TRBJ2-1, with D unresolved. V lost 4 bases to trimming and J lost 2 bases, with 10 bases between them. The CDR3 runs to 14 residues. Germline V gene lookup returns CDR1 SGHRS and CDR2 YFSETQ. CDR3 sequence (DNA): TGCGCCAGCAGCCAAGACGGAGCCTACAATGAGCAGTTCTTC. Translation gives CASSQDGAYNEQFF.

This rearrangement joins TRBV11-2 to TRBJ2-5; D gene unclear. V lost 3 bases and J 1 base, leaving 12 bases between the germline ends. Germline-derived CDR1 and CDR2 are SGHAT and FQNNGV. This CDR3 is 15 amino acids long. The CDR3: CASSLFTNIQETQYF. DNA of the CDR3: TGTGCCAGCAGCTTGTTTACGAACATCCAAGAGACCCAGTACTTC.

With respect to this clone: This CDR3 is also generated by other DNA sequences in the sample. The V call is TRBV5-1, the J call TRBJ2-2, with 10 bases matching TRBD1. Looked up from germline, CDR1 is SGHRS and CDR2 is YFSETQ. Unmatched junction bases numbered 3, after V lost 4 bases and J lost 3 bases. This CDR3 region has 15 residues. CDR3 loop: CASSLGTGDTGELFF. CDR3 coding DNA: TGCGCCAGCAGCCTGGGGACAGGGGACACCGGGGAGCTGTTTTTT. Looking up the rest from reference TRBV5-1 and TRBJ2-2 gives the full variable domain: KAGVTQTPRYLIKTRGQQVTLSCSPISGHRSVSWYQQTPGQGLQFLFEYFSETQRNKGNFPGRFSGRQFSNSRSEMNVSTLELGDSALYLCASSLGTGDTGELFFGEGSRLTVL.